This TCR beta chain was sequenced during a study of OX40 agonist ivuxolimab in advanced cancers. Study background: In this cohort, patients received ivuxolimab, an agonistic anti-OX40 (CD134) antibody. Overall study findings and caveats: CD8+ T cells were the subset that, on average, had more expanded clones than CD4+.

Comment on this clone: Its target is unknown.

CDR1 and CDR2 (germline): SGHRS, YFSETQ. The CDR3 has 15 residues. V lost 4 bases to trimming and J lost 0 bases, with 12 bases between them. The method was immunoSEQ multiplex PCR; TCRdb's version includes in-frame clones alone and lacks a portion of them. The sample consists of 60,000 to 90,000 clones, roughly nine tenths of them appearing once. The sequence was obtained from an adult with an advanced solid tumor such as melanoma, head and neck, liver or kidney cancer. The sample in question was CD4+ or CD8+ T cells sorted from blood, obtained in a trial of the OX40 agonist ivuxolimab. This chain links TRBV5-1 with TRBJ2-3, with D possibly TRBD2 on 6 matching bases. Written as DNA, the CDR3 is TGCGCCAGCAGCCCATCTAGCGACAGCACAGATACGCAGTATTTT. It yields the protein CASSPSSDSTDTQYF.